This T cell receptor (beta chain) originates from a study of shared clonotypes between healthy human individuals. Overall study results and limits: Clonotypes not shared had lower generation probabilities than those common to all four donors.

Turning to this clone: Its antigen is still unknown.

Here immunoSEQ multiplex PCR was the method, and the copy in TCRdb shows in-frame clones only, minus some. The top ten hold roughly 0.15% of the sample, which has a few million clones, just over 90% seen once. This sequence originates from a man between 18 and 35 years old in good health. The specimen was naive CD4+ T cells sorted from blood. The subset is: CD45RA+ positively selected.

CDR3 in DNA: TGTGCCAGCAGTGCCTACGGGACCGGGGAGCTGTTTTTT. This codes for CASSAYGTGELFF. The rearrangement joins TRBV2 to TRBJ2-2; D remains ambiguous. Trimming took off 4 bases at V and 5 bases at J, with 8 bases between the two ends. This CDR3 has 13 amino acids. Germline assignment: CDR1 SNHLY and CDR2 FYNNEI. Full variable domain (missing parts from reference TRBV2 and TRBJ2-2): EPEVTQTPSHQVTQMGQEVILRCVPISNHLYFYWYRQILGQKVEFLVSFYNNEISEKSEIFDDQFSVERPDGSNFTLKIRSTKLEDSAMYFCASSAYGTGELFFGEGSRLTVL.